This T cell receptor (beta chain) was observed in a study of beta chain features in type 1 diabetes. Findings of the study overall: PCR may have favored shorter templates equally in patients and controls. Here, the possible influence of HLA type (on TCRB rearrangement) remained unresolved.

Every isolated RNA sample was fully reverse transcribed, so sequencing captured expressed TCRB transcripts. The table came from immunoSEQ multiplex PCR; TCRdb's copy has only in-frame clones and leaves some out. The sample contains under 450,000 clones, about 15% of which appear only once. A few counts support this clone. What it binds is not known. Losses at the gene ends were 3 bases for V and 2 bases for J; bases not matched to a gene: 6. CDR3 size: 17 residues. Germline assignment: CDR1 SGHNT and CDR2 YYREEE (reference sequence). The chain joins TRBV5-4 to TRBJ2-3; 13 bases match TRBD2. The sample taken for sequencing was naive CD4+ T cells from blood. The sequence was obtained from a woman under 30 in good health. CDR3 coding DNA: TGTGCCAGCAGCTGGACGGGACTAGCGGGAAACACAGATACGCAGTATTTT. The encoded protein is CASSWTGLAGNTDTQYF.